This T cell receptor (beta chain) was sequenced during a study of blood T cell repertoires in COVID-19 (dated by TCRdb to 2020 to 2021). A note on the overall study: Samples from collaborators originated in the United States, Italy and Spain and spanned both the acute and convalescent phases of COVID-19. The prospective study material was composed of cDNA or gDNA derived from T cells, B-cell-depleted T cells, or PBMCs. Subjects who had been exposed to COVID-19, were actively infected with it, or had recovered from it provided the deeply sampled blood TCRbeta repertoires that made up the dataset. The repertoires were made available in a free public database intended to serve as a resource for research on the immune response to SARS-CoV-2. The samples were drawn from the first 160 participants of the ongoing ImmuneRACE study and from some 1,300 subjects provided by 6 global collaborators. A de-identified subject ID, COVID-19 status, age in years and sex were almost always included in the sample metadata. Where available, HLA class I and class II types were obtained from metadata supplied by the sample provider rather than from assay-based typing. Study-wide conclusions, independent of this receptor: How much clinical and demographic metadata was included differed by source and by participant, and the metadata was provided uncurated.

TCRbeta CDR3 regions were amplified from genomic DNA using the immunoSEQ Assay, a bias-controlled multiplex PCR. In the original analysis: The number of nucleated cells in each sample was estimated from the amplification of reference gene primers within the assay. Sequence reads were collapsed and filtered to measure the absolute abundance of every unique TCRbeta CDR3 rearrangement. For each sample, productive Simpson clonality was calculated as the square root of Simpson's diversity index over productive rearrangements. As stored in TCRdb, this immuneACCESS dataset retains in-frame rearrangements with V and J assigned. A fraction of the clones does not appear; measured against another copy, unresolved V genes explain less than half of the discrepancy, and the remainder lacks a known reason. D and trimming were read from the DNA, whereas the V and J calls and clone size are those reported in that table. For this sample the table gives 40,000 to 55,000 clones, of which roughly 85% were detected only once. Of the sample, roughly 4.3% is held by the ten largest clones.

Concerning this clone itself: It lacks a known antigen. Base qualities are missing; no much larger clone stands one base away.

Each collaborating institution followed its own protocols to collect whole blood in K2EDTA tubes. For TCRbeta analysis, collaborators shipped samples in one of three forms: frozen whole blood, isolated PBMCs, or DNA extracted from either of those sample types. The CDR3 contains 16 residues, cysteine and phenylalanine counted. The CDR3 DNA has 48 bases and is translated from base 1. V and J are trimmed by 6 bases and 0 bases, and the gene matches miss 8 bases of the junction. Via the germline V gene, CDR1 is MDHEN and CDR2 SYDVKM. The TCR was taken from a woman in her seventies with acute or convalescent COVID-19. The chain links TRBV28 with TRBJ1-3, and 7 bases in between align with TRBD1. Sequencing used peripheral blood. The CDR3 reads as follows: CASSRTGGPSGNTIYF. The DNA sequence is TGTGCCAGCAGCCGGACAGGAGGGCCCTCTGGAAACACCATATATTTT.